This T cell receptor (beta chain) is from a study of Ad26.COV2.S vaccination and SARS-CoV-2 variants. Study as a whole: Intramuscularly, Ad26.COV2.S was given either once or twice, 56 days apart.

The germline V gene has CDR1 MNHNY and CDR2 SVGAGI (reference sequence). CDR3 length equals 14 residues. Trimming left V 3 bases short and J 4 bases short, with 12 bases between. TCRdb's table, derived via immunoSEQ multiplex PCR, lists solely in-frame clones and lacks some. The sample contains 250,000 or so clones, around 85% of which appear only once. Treatment noted: about 20 received Ad26.COV2.S at low or high dose, single or two shots; about 5 received placebo; per-sample allocation not given. Each sample was drawn 63 days after the first injection (of vaccine or placebo). An adult of 18-55 years in Boston served as donor.

The input for sequencing was peripheral blood, taken in a trial of Ad26.COV2.S vaccine versus placebo. The clonotype was recovered from a person aged 18 to 59 who received the Ad26.COV2.S COVID-19 vaccine or a placebo. The chain has TRBV6-6 and TRBJ1-1; perhaps TRBD1 as D (6 bases). CDR3 residues: CASSYTGYLTEAFF. The CDR3 nucleotides are TGTGCCAGCAGTTATACAGGGTATCTCACTGAAGCTTTCTTT.